This T cell receptor beta chain emerged from a study of T cells in localized non-small cell lung cancer. CDR3 length equals 14 residues. The V and J ends lost 7 bases and 3 bases respectively, with 17 bases between them. Looked up from germline, CDR1 is SGHRS and CDR2 is YFSETQ. The study's findings and limits: Heterogeneity stays possible, as sequencing covered only one tumor region. In the blood, greater T cell density corresponded to longer overall survival. Adjacent lung was found to contain a median approximately 52 of the top 100 tumor clones. The study found T cell clonality highest in uninvolved adjacent lung, above tumor.

The sample holds a few counts of this clone. What it binds is not known. Clones were read by immunoSEQ multiplex PCR, and TCRdb kept only the in-frame ones, dropping some. The sample yields some 36,000 clones, 80% to 90% seen once. The rearrangement links TRBV5-1 to TRBJ2-7; D gene ambiguous. The source material was peripheral blood mononuclear cells, sampled before any cancer treatment. This receptor was taken from a male donor aged 60 or over with stage II lung adenocarcinoma. Here the CDR3 DNA reads TGCGCCAGCGCCGGTAAGGCTTCTGACTACGAGCAGTACTTC. Translated: CASAGKASDYEQYF.